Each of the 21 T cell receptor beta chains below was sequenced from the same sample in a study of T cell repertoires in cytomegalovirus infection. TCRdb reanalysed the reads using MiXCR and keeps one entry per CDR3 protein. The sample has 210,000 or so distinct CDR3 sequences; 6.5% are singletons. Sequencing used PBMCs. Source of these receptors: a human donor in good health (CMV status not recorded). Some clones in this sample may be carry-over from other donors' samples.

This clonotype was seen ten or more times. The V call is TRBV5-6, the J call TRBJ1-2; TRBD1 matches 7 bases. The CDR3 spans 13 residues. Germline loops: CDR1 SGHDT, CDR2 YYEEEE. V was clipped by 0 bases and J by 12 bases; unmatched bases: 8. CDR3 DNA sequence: TGTGCCAGCAGCTTGGGAACCGGGACAGCCCACACCTTC. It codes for CASSLGTGTAHTF.

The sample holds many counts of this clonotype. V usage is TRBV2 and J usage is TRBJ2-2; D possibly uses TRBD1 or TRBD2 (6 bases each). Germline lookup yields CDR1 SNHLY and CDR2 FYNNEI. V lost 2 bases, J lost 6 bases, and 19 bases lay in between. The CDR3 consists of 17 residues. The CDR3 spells CASSEIDPGGPAGELFF. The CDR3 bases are TGTGCCAGCAGTGAAATAGACCCTGGGGGGCCCGCCGGGGAGCTGTTTTTT.

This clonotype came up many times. The CDR3 nucleotides read TGTGCCAGTAGCCGACTAGCGGGGGGGCCAAGCAATGAGCAGTTCTTC. Its translation: CASSRLAGGPSNEQFF. The chain couples TRBV19 to TRBJ2-1; 14 bases are a match to TRBD2. The trim removed 6 bases at V and 6 bases at J, leaving 7 bases unmatched. The germline V gene has CDR1 LNHDA and CDR2 SQIVND (reference sequence). The CDR3 is 16 residues long.

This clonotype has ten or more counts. CDR3 region: CASSLEAGKDTQYF. CDR3 bases: TGCGCCAGCAGCTTGGAGGCGGGAAAAGATACGCAGTATTTT. The chain recombines TRBV5-1 with TRBJ2-3, with D perhaps matching TRBD2 (6 bases). Germline CDR1 and CDR2: SGHRS and YFSETQ. The length of the CDR3 is 14 residues. The ends were cut back, 0 bases at V and 5 bases at J, with 10 bases in the middle.

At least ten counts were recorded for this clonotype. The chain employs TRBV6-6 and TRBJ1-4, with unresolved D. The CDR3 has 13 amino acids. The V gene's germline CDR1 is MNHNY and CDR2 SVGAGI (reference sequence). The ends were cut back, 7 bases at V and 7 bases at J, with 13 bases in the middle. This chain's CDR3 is CASTSVTGEKLFF. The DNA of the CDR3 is TGTGCCAGCACCTCGGTAACGGGTGAAAAACTGTTTTTT.

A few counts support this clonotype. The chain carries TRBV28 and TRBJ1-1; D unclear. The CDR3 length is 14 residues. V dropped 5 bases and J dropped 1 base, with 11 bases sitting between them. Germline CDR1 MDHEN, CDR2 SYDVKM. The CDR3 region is CASSARTPNTEAFF. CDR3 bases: TGTGCCAGCAGTGCCAGGACCCCGAACACTGAAGCTTTCTTT.

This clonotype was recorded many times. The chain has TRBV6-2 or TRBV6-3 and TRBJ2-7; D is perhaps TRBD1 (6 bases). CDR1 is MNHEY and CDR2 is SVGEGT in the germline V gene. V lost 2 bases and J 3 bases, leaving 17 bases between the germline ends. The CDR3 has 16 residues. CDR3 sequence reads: CASSYSQGRIGYEQYF. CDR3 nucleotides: TGTGCCAGCAGTTACAGCCAGGGGAGAATCGGCTACGAGCAGTACTTC.

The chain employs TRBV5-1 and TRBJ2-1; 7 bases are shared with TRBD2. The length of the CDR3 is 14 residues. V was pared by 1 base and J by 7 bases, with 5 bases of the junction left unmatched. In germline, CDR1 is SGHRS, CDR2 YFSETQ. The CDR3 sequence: CASSLLSGANEQFF. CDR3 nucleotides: TGCGCCAGCAGCTTGCTGAGCGGGGCGAATGAGCAGTTCTTC.

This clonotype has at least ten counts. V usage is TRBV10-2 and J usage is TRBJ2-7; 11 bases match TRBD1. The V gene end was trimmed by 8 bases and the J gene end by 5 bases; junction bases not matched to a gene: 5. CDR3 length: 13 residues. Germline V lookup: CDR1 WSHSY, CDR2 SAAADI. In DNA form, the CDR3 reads TGCGCCAGCGGACAGGGGGCTTCCGACGAGCAGTACTTC. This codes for CASGQGASDEQYF.

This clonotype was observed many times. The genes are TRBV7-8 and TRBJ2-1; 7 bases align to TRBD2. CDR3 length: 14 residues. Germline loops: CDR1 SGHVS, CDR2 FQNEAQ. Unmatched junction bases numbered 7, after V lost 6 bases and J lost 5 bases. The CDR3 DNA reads TGTGCCAGCAGTTATAGCGGGCTACACAATGAGCAGTTCTTC. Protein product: CASSYSGLHNEQFF.

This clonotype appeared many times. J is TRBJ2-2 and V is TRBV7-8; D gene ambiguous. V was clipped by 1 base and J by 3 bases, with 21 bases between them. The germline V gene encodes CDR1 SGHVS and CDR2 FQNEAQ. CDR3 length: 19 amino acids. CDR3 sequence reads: CASSLEMATAVTYTGELFF. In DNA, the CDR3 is TGTGCCAGCAGCTTAGAAATGGCCACGGCTGTAACGTACACCGGGGAGCTGTTTTTT. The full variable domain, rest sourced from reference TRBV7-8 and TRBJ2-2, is GAGVSQSPRYKVAKRGQDVALRCDPISGHVSLFWYQQALGQGPEFLTYFQNEAQLDKSGLPSDRFFAERPEGSVSTLKIQRTQQEDSAVYLCASSLEMATAVTYTGELFFGEGSRLTVL.

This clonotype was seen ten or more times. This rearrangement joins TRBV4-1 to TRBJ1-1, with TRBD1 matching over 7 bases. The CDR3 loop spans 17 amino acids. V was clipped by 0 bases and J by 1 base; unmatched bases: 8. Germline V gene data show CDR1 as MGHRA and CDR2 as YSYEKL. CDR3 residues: CASSQDRGQGGNTEAFF. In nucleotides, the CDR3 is TGCGCCAGCAGCCAAGATAGGGGGCAGGGAGGGAACACTGAAGCTTTCTTT.

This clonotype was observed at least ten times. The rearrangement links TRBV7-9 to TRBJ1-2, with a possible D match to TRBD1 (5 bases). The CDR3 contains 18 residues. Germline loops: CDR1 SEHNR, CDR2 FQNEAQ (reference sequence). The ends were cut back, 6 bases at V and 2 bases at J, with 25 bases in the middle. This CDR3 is CASRPTPRDERTNYGYTF. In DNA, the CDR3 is TGTGCCAGCAGACCCACACCCCGGGACGAAAGAACCAACTATGGCTACACCTTC.

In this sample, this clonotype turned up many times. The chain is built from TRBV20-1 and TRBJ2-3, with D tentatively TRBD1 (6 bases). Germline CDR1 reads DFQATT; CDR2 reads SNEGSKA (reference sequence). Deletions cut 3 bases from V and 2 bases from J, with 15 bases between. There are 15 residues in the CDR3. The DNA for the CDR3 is TGCAGTGCTAGTCATGTGGGGGACAACACAGATACGCAGTATTTT. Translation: CSASHVGDNTDTQYF.

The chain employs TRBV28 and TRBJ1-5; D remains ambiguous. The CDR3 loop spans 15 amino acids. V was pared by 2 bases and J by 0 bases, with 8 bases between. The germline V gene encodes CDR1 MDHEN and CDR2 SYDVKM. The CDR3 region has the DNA TGTGCCAGCAGTTTAGTAGATCGTAGCAATCAGCCCCAGCATTTT. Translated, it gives CASSLVDRSNQPQHF.

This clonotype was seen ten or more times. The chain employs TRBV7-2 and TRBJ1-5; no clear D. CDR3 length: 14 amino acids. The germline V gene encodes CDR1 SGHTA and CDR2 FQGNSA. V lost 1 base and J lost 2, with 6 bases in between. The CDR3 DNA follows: TGTGCCAGCAGCTTAGAGGGAGGCAATCAGCCCCAGCATTTT. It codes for CASSLEGGNQPQHF.

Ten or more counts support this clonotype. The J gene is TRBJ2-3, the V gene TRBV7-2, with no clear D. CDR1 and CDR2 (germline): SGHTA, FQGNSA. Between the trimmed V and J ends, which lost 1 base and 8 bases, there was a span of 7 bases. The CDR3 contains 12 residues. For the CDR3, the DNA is TGTGCCAGCAGCTTAGGGGGATTTACGCAGTATTTT. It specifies CASSLGGFTQYF.

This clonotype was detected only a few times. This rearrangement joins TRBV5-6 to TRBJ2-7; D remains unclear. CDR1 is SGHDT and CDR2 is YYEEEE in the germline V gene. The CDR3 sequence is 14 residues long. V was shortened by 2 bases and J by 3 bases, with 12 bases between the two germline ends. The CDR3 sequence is CASSFFGPSYEQYF. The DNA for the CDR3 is TGTGCCAGCAGCTTCTTCGGACCGAGCTACGAGCAGTACTTC.

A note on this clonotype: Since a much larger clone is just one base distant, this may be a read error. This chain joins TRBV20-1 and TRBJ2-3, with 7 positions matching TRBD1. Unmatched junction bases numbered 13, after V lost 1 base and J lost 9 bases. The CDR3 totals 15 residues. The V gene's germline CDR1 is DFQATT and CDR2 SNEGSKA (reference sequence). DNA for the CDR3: TGCAGTGCTAGAGCCCCGGGCAGGGGGTTGGAGACGCAGTATTTT. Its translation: CSARAPGRGLETQYF.

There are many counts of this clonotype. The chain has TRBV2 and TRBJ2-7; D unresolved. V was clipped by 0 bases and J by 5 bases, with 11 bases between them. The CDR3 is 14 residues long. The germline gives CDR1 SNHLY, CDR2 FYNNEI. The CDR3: CASSEALWADEQYF. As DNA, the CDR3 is TGTGCCAGCAGTGAAGCGCTCTGGGCGGACGAGCAGTACTTC.

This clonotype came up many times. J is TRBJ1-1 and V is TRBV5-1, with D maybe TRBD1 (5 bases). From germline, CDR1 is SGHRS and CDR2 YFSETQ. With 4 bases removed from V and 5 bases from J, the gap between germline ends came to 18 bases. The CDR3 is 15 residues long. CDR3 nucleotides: TGCGCCAGCAGCGATCGGGGGGGTGGTTTAACTGAAGCTTTCTTT. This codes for CASSDRGGGLTEAFF.